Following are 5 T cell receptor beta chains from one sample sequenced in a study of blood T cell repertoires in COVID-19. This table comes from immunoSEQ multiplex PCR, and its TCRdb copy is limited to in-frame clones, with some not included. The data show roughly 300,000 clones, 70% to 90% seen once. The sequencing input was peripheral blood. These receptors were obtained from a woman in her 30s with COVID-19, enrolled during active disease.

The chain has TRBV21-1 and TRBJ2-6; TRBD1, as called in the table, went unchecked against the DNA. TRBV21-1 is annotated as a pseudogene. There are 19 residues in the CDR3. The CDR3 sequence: CASSKAPDRGAPGANVLTF. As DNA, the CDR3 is TGTGCCAGCAGCAAAGCGCCGGACAGGGGAGCACCTGGGGCCAACGTCCTGACTTTC.

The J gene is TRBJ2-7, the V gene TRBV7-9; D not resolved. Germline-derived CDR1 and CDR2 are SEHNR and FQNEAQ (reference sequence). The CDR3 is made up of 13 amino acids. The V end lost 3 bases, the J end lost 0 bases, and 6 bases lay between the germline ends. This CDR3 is CASSLPNSYEQYF. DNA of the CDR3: TGTGCCAGCAGCTTGCCTAACTCCTACGAGCAGTACTTC. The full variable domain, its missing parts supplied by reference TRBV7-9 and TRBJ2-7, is DTGVSQNPRHKITKRGQNVTFRCDPISEHNRLYWYRQTLGQGPEFLTYFQNEAQLEKSRLLSDRFSAERPKGSFSTLEIQRTEQGDSAMYLCASSLPNSYEQYFGPGTRLTVT.

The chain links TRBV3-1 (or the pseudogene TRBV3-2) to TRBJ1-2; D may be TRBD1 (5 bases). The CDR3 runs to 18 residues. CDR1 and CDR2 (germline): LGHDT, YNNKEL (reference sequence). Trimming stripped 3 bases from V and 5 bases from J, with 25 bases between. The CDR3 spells CASSHPSKGALFRYGYTF. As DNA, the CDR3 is TGTGCCAGCAGCCATCCTTCTAAAGGGGCCCTCTTTAGGTATGGCTACACCTTC.

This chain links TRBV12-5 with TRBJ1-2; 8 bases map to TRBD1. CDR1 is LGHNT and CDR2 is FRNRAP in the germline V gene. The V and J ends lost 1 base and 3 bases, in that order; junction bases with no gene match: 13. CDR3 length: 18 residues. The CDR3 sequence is CASGLDRTGLSWHYGYTF. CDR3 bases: TGTGCTAGTGGTTTGGACCGGACAGGGCTGTCATGGCACTATGGCTACACCTTC.

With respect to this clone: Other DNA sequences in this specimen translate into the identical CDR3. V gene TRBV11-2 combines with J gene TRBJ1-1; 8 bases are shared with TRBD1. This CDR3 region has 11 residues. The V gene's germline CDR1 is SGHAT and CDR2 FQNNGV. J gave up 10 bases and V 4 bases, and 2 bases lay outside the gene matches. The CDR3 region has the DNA TGTGCCAGCAGCTCAGGACAGGGAGCTTTCTTT. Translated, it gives CASSSGQGAFF.